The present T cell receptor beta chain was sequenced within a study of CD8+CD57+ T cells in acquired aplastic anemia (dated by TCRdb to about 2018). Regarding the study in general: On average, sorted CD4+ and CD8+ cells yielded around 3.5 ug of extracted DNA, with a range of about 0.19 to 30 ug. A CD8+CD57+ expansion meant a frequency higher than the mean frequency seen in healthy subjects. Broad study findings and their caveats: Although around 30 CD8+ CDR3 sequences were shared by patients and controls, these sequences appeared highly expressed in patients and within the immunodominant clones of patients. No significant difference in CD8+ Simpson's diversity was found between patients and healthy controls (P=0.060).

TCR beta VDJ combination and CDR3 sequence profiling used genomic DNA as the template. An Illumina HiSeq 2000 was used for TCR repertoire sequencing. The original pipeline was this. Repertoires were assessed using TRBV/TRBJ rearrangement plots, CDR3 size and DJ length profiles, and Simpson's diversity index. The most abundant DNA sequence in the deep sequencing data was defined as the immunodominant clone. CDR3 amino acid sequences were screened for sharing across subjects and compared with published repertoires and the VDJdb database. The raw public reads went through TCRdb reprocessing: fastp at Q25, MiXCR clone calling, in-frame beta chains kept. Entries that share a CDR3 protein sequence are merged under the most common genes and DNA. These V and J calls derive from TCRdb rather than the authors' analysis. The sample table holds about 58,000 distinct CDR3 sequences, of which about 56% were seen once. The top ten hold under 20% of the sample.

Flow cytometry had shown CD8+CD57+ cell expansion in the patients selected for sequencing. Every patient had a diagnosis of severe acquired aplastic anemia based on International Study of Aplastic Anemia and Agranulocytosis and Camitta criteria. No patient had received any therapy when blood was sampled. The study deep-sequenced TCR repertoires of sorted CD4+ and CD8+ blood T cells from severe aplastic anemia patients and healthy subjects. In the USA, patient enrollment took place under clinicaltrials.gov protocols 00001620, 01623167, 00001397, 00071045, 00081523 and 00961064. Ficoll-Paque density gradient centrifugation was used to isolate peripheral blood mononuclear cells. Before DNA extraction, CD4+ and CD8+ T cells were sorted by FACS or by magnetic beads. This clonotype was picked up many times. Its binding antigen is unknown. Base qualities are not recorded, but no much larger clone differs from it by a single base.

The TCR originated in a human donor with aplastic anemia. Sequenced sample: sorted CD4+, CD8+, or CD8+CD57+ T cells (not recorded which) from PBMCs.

CDR3 sequence: CASSLAGNEQFF. The sequenced DNA is TGCGCCAGCAGCTTGGCCGGAAATGAGCAGTTCTTC. The sequence is built from TRBV5-1 and TRBJ2-1, with the D gene call left open. CDR1 SGHRS and CDR2 YFSETQ are derived from the germline V gene. V and J lose 0 bases and 7 bases, and a span of 5 bases separates them. Including the terminal cysteine and phenylalanine, the CDR3 comprises 12 residues. Only the CDR3 DNA is retained, 36 bases long and in frame from the first base.